This entry describes one T cell receptor (beta chain). The antigen remains undetermined. The CDR3 has 14 amino acids. Trimming removed 1 base from V and 8 bases from J, with 14 bases in between. CDR1 and CDR2 from the germline V gene are DFQATT and SNEGSKA (reference sequence). Sample-barcoded 5' priming and a J-beta primer mix drove a second PCR of about 7 to 11 cycles. All cDNA molecules were each tagged by a template-switch adaptor with 12 random nucleotides. TCRdb reanalysed the 5' RACE reads using MiXCR and keeps one entry per CDR3 protein. The sample carries about a million distinct CDR3 sequences, roughly 43% recorded once. The data were obtained in a study of blood T cells in healthy people across ages. General study findings and limits: Comparison with aged donors showed that long-lived donors had more naive CD4+ cells and higher diversity.

Sequencing was performed on blood. This receptor was taken from a man aged 25 to 40 in good health. The chain couples TRBV20-1 to TRBJ1-4; D not certain. DNA of the CDR3: TGCAGTGCTAGAGTTGGGAGTCTGGGAGAAAAACTGTTTTTT. This translates into CSARVGSLGEKLFF.